These 10 T cell receptor beta chains came from one sample sequenced in a study of PD-1 blockade in classical Hodgkin lymphoma. Patients all relapsed after autologous stem cell transplantation, and there was variation in brentuximab vedotin exposure. TCRdb's copy holds only in-frame clones and misses some; the assay was immunoSEQ multiplex PCR. The table records about 98,000 clones, roughly 92% of them present only once. The material sequenced was peripheral blood mononuclear cells (PBMCs), taken at baseline. Every receptor here comes from a human donor with classical Hodgkin lymphoma.

This clone was recorded only once. The rearrangement joins TRBV19 to TRBJ2-3, with unresolved D. The CDR3 has 14 residues. Per germline, CDR1 LNHDA and CDR2 SQIVND (reference sequence). V was shortened by 3 bases and J by 3 bases, with 10 bases between the two germline ends. CDR3 sequence (DNA): TGTGCCAGTAGTATGCGCAGGAGAACAGATACGCAGTATTTT. Its protein is CASSMRRRTDTQYF.

The V gene is TRBV19, the J gene TRBJ1-1; a weak D match, TRBD1 (5 bases). V was pared by 6 bases and J by 3 bases, with 20 bases between. CDR1 is LNHDA and CDR2 is SQIVND in the germline V gene (reference sequence). The CDR3 sequence is 16 residues long. DNA for the CDR3: TGTGCCAGTAGCCCCTTGACCCAGGGCGTAGACACTGAAGCTTTCTTT. Translation gives CASSPLTQGVDTEAFF.

This clone was seen a handful of times. The CDR3 DNA reads as TGTGCCAGCAGTTACAGCATACCGATGAACACTGAAGCTTTCTTT. Encoded protein: CASSYSIPMNTEAFF. This chain links TRBV6-5 with TRBJ1-1; no clear D gene. V was pared by 2 bases and J by 0 bases, with 10 bases between. Germline V lookup: CDR1 MNHEY, CDR2 SVGAGI. This CDR3 contains 15 residues.

This chain joins TRBV30 and TRBJ2-5; TRBD2 aligns across 9 bases. Per germline, CDR1 GTSNPN and CDR2 SVGIG (reference sequence). The CDR3 extends over 16 amino acids. The V segment lost 3 bases and the J segment 3 bases; nucleotides outside the gene matches: 11. The CDR3 DNA follows: TGTGCCTGGAGCCCCATCCGCGCGGGAGGGAAAGAGACCCAGTACTTC. Translated, it gives CAWSPIRAGGKETQYF.

The V gene is TRBV27, the J gene TRBJ1-1, with D possibly TRBD1 on 5 matching bases. The CDR3 extends over 13 amino acids. V dropped 4 bases and J dropped 3 bases, with 9 bases sitting between them. Germline-derived CDR1 and CDR2 are MNHEY and SMNVEV (reference sequence). The CDR3 sequence: CASSSLGDTEAFF. In DNA form, the CDR3 reads TGTGCCAGCAGTTCCCTGGGGGACACTGAAGCTTTCTTT.

The chain links TRBV10-3 to TRBJ1-1, with 9 bases identical to TRBD1. This CDR3 has 16 amino acids. J was trimmed by 1 base and V by 5 bases; bases with no gene match: 8. Germline V gene lookup returns CDR1 ENHRY and CDR2 SYGVKD. This CDR3 reads CAISQTGGGGNTEAFF. CDR3 in DNA: TGTGCCATCAGTCAGACAGGGGGAGGGGGGAACACTGAAGCTTTCTTT.

The chain recombines TRBV28 with TRBJ1-1; no clear D gene. In germline, CDR1 is MDHEN, CDR2 SYDVKM. The V end lost 4 bases, the J end lost 4 bases, and 10 bases lay between the germline ends. The CDR3 has 13 residues. The CDR3 region is CASSSPPITEAFF. The CDR3 DNA reads TGTGCCAGCAGTTCCCCTCCCATCACTGAAGCTTTCTTT. Full variable domain (remainder filled in from reference TRBV28 and TRBJ1-1): DVKVTQSSRYLVKRTGEKVFLECVQDMDHENMFWYRQDPGLGLRLIYFSYDVKMKEKGDIPEGYSVSREKKERFSLILESASTNQTSMYLCASSSPPITEAFFGQGTRLTVV.

The V call is TRBV30, the J call TRBJ1-2; D not resolved. Per germline, CDR1 GTSNPN and CDR2 SVGIG (reference sequence). This CDR3 comprises 12 residues. V was pared by 3 bases and J by 8 bases, with 13 bases between. The CDR3 DNA is TGTGCCTGGAGAAGGACGGTTGGAGGCTACACCTTC. As protein: CAWRRTVGGYTF. The variable domain in full, completed from reference TRBV30 and TRBJ1-2, reads SQTIHQWPATLVQPVGSPLSLECTVEGTSNPNLYWYRQAAGRGLQLLFYSVGIGQISSEVPQNLSASRPQDRQFILSSKKLLLSDSGFYLCAWRRTVGGYTFGSGTRLTVV.

The CDR3 protein is CATEDRARPGEQYF. DNA of the CDR3: TGCGCCACCGAAGACAGGGCGCGCCCGGGAGAGCAGTACTTC. The rearrangement joins TRBV10-1 to TRBJ2-7; 7 nucleotides agree with TRBD1. The germline gives CDR1 WNHNN, CDR2 SYGVQD (reference sequence). After removal of 10 bases from V and 7 bases from J, the junction contained 16 bases not matched to a gene. CDR3 length: 14 amino acids.

The chain uses TRBV6-5 and TRBJ2-7; tentatively, D is TRBD2 (6 bases). V lost 5 bases, J lost 6 bases, and 11 bases lay in between. CDR1 MNHEY and CDR2 SVGAGI come from the germline V gene. This CDR3 comprises 12 residues. The CDR3 DNA sequence: TGTGCCAGCAGTCCCGGGAGCACCGAGCAGTACTTC. Its translation is CASSPGSTEQYF.